The 13 T cell receptor beta chains reported below all come from one sample, sequenced in a study of blood T cell repertoires in COVID-19 (dated by TCRdb to the early 2020s). The library was prepared using the immunoSEQ multiplex PCR assay. What TCRdb holds here is the immuneACCESS table cut down to in-frame rearrangements. Part of the clones is not present; checked against another copy, under half of the missing clones reflect an unresolved V gene, and the others are unexplained. The sample has more than 350,000 clones on record, about 88% of them singletons. The top ten clonotypes cover roughly 1.4% of the sample. Sequenced material: PBMCs or T cells enriched from blood (not recorded which). The source is a woman aged 18-30 years who had been exposed to COVID-19.

The chain carries TRBV2 and TRBJ1-2, with 9 bases matching TRBD1. CDR3 size: 17 residues. The J segment lost 1 base and the V segment lost 8 bases, leaving 14 bases of the junction unmatched. Germline V gene data show CDR1 as SNHLY and CDR2 as FYNNEI. CDR3: CASSPGQGPGGNYGYTF. The DNA for the CDR3 is TGTGCCAGCTCGCCGGGACAGGGACCGGGGGGTAACTATGGCTACACCTTC.

The DNA of the CDR3 is TGCAGTGCTGAACATTACAATGAGCAGTTCTTC. Its translation: CSAEHYNEQFF. The genes are TRBV20-1 and TRBJ2-1; D is unclear. V lost 5 bases to trimming and J lost 4 bases, with 6 bases between them. The CDR3 consists of 11 residues. CDR1 and CDR2 from the germline V gene are DFQATT and SNEGSKA (reference sequence).

This clone was counted only a few times. The DNA for the CDR3 is TGTGCCAGCAGCCCGACAGGGGCGAACTCTGGAAACACCATATATTTT. This gives the protein CASSPTGANSGNTIYF. The gene calls are TRBV5-5 and TRBJ1-3; TRBD1 agrees at 8 bases. V gave up 4 bases and J gave up 0 bases; unmatched junction bases: 6. The CDR3 consists of 16 residues. CDR1 and CDR2 (germline): SGHKS, YYEKEE (reference sequence).

The rearrangement uses TRBV28 and TRBJ2-5; 8 nucleotides match TRBD1. The CDR3 is 15 amino acids. Germline loops: CDR1 MDHEN, CDR2 SYDVKM. V was clipped by 6 bases and J by 5 bases; unmatched bases: 11. The DNA for the CDR3 is TGTGCCAGCAGCCGTAACAGGGGGGCGGGGGAGACCCAGTACTTC. This translates into CASSRNRGAGETQYF.

The chain is built from TRBV2 and TRBJ1-2; D remains unclear. The CDR3 spans 11 residues. V gave up 3 bases and J gave up 3 bases, with 2 bases separating them. Germline lookup yields CDR1 SNHLY and CDR2 FYNNEI. CDR3 DNA sequence: TGTGCCAGCAGTGACTACTATGGCTACACCTTC. As protein: CASSDYYGYTF. Full variable domain (missing parts from reference TRBV2 and TRBJ1-2): EPEVTQTPSHQVTQMGQEVILRCVPISNHLYFYWYRQILGQKVEFLVSFYNNEISEKSEIFDDQFSVERPDGSNFTLKIRSTKLEDSAMYFCASSDYYGYTFGSGTRLTVV.

This clone has just a few counts. The genes are TRBV3-1 (or the pseudogene TRBV3-2) and TRBJ1-6; D perhaps matches TRBD1 (5 bases). Trimming left V 0 bases short and J 7 bases short, with 19 bases between. Germline V lookup: CDR1 LGHDT, CDR2 YNNKEL (reference sequence). This CDR3 spans 18 amino acids. The CDR3 bases are TGTGCCAGCAGCCAAGATAGGAGGAGGGGCGGGGGGAATTCACCCCTCCACTTT. This gives the protein CASSQDRRRGGGNSPLHF.

This clone was counted between two and nine times. The rearrangement links TRBV10-1 to TRBJ1-6; tentatively, D is TRBD1 (6 bases). The V and J ends lost 3 bases and 8 bases respectively, with 8 bases between them. CDR1 is WNHNN and CDR2 is SYGVQD in the germline V gene (reference sequence). This CDR3 region has 13 residues. CDR3 in amino acids: CASSEYRDSPLHF. CDR3 nucleotides: TGCGCCAGCAGTGAATACAGGGATTCACCCCTCCACTTT.

The V and J genes are TRBV2 and TRBJ2-2; 9 nucleotides match TRBD1. The germline V gene has CDR1 SNHLY and CDR2 FYNNEI. J was trimmed by 7 bases and V by 5 bases; bases with no gene match: 5. There are 14 residues in the CDR3. This CDR3 is CASSRTGVGGELFF. Written as DNA, the CDR3 is TGTGCCAGCAGTCGGACAGGGGTTGGCGGGGAGCTGTTTTTT.

The chain recombines TRBV30 with TRBJ1-1; the match to TRBD1 covers 8 bases. The CDR3 has 14 amino acids. Germline V CDR1 and CDR2: GTSNPN, SVGIG (reference sequence). Trimming at V came to 2 bases and at J to 4 bases, leaving 6 bases not matched to a gene. DNA of the CDR3: TGTGCCTGGAGTACTTCAGGGGGCCCCACTGAAGCTTTCTTT. Translated: CAWSTSGGPTEAFF.

The sample holds one count of this clone. The chain couples TRBV15 to TRBJ1-3, with TRBD1 matching over 9 bases. V gave up 3 bases and J gave up 3 bases; unmatched junction bases: 0. Germline V gene data show CDR1 as LNHNV and CDR2 as YYDKDF (reference sequence). The CDR3 loop spans 14 amino acids. This chain's CDR3 is CATSRDRGGNTIYF. The DNA for the CDR3 is TGTGCCACCAGCAGGGACAGGGGTGGAAACACCATATATTTT. Based on the CDR3 plus reference TRBV15 and TRBJ1-3, the full variable domain is DAMVIQNPRYQVTQFGKPVTLSCSQTLNHNVMYWYQQKSSQAPKLLFHYYDKDFNNEADTPDNFQSRRPNTSFCFLDIRSPGLGDTAMYLCATSRDRGGNTIYFGEGSWLTVV.

This chain links TRBV7-8 with TRBJ2-1; 8 bases fit TRBD1. The CDR3 has 12 amino acids. Germline V gives CDR1 SGHVS, CDR2 FQNEAQ. V shed 5 bases, J shed 12 bases, and the junction held 6 bases outside the gene matches. The CDR3 DNA is TGTGCCAGCAGCCCCAATACAGGGGGGCAGTTCTTC. Translated: CASSPNTGGQFF. Supplemented by reference TRBV7-8 and TRBJ2-1, the full variable domain reads GAGVSQSPRYKVAKRGQDVALRCDPISGHVSLFWYQQALGQGPEFLTYFQNEAQLDKSGLPSDRFFAERPEGSVSTLKIQRTQQEDSAVYLCASSPNTGGQFFGPGTRLTVL.

The chain has TRBV29-1 and TRBJ1-2, with 9 bases fitting TRBD1. The CDR3 is made up of 17 amino acids. The trim removed 3 bases at V and 1 base at J, leaving 12 bases unmatched. Looked up from germline, CDR1 is SQVTM and CDR2 is ANQGSEA. CDR3 DNA sequence: TGCAGCGTTGAGACCTGGGACAGGGTTCTCCGTAACTATGGCTACACCTTC. The encoded protein is CSVETWDRVLRNYGYTF.

The chain employs TRBV7-9 and TRBJ1-2, with D possibly TRBD1 on 5 matching bases. Germline V lookup: CDR1 SEHNR, CDR2 FQNEAQ (reference sequence). The CDR3 extends over 15 amino acids. Trimming cost V 5 bases and J 8 bases, with 21 bases left between them. CDR3 amino acids: CASSPTDGGDHGYTF. The CDR3 DNA reads as TGTGCCAGCAGCCCCACTGACGGAGGGGACCACGGCTACACCTTC. Together with reference TRBV7-9 and TRBJ1-2, the CDR3 gives the full variable domain: DTGVSQNPRHKITKRGQNVTFRCDPISEHNRLYWYRQTLGQGPEFLTYFQNEAQLEKSRLLSDRFSAERPKGSFSTLEIQRTEQGDSAMYLCASSPTDGGDHGYTFGSGTRLTVV.